The 18 T cell receptor beta chains reported below all come from one sample, sequenced in a study of blood T cell repertoires in COVID-19. The data were produced by immunoSEQ multiplex PCR, yet TCRdb's version contains in-frame clones alone and is incomplete. Among some 70,000 clones listed, approximately 80% were seen once. Sequenced input: peripheral blood. Receptors originate from a man in his fifties with COVID-19, enrolled during active disease.

In this sample, this clone turned up once. One end of the junction does not line up with germline, which may come from a read error. Other DNA sequences in the sample encode the same CDR3. The chain couples TRBV7-3 to TRBJ2-2; 9 bases are a match to TRBD2. The CDR3 covers 17 residues. CDR1 SGHTA and CDR2 FQGTGA come from the germline V gene. DNA of the CDR3: TGCGCCAGCAGCACTCACCGCGGGGGGGCCGACACCGGGGAGCTGTTTTTT. It specifies CASSTHRGGADTGELFF.

This clone was observed a single time. This chain joins TRBV5-1 and TRBJ2-6, with a weak D call TRBD1 (6 bases). The CDR3 is 14 residues long. V was pared by 4 bases and J by 3 bases, with 8 bases between. Germline V lookup: CDR1 SGHRS, CDR2 YFSETQ. The DNA for the CDR3 is TGCGCCAGCAGCCAACAGGGTGGGGCCAACGTCCTGACTTTC. Its protein product is CASSQQGGANVLTF.

This clone was picked up one time. The chain links TRBV9 to TRBJ2-6, with a tentative D call TRBD2 (6 bases). Germline V gives CDR1 SGDLS, CDR2 YYNGEE. The CDR3 sequence is 17 residues long. V lost 0 bases and J lost 3, with 13 bases in between. CDR3 amino acids: CASSVEVGGYGANVLTF. CDR3 nucleotide sequence: TGTGCCAGCAGCGTAGAGGTGGGGGGATATGGGGCCAACGTCCTGACTTTC.

The chain links TRBV19 to TRBJ2-1; D call uncertain. Trimming stripped 5 bases from V and 2 bases from J, with 16 bases between. The CDR3 is 16 amino acids. Germline V gives CDR1 LNHDA, CDR2 SQIVND (reference sequence). The CDR3, as DNA: TGTGCCAGTAGTTTCGAGTCCCAAACCCCCTACAATGAGCAGTTCTTC. The encoded protein is CASSFESQTPYNEQFF.

The chain recombines TRBV9 with TRBJ2-3, with TRBD2 identical over 10 bases. Germline V gene sequence: CDR1 SGDLS, CDR2 YYNGEE. This CDR3 comprises 18 residues. Trimming took 4 bases from V and 4 from J; bases not matched to a gene: 15. The CDR3: CASSTYATLAGVADTQYF. In DNA form, the CDR3 reads TGTGCCAGCAGCACCTACGCAACCCTAGCGGGGGTCGCAGATACGCAGTATTTT.

The rearrangement uses TRBV6-7 and TRBJ1-5; D might be TRBD1 (5 bases). TRBV6-7 is assigned to the ORF class and has an uncertain function. V shed 7 bases and J shed 6 bases, with 13 bases lying between them. The CDR3 loop spans 13 amino acids. This CDR3 reads CASNKGMAQPQHF. DNA for the CDR3: TGTGCCAGCAATAAGGGGATGGCTCAGCCCCAGCATTTT.

This chain joins TRBV7-2 and TRBJ2-7; the D gene is possibly TRBD1 (6 bases). CDR1 is SGHTA and CDR2 is FQGNSA in the germline V gene. The germline V and J ends were trimmed by 0 bases and 5 bases, with 11 bases remaining between them. The CDR3 extends over 14 amino acids. The DNA for the CDR3 is TGTGCCAGCAGCTTAGCAACAGGGCGGAACGAGCAGTACTTC. Encoded protein: CASSLATGRNEQYF.

The chain employs TRBV6-6 and TRBJ2-3; 11 bases are a match to TRBD2. The CDR3 sequence is 18 residues long. The V and J ends lost 7 bases and 0 bases, in that order; junction bases with no gene match: 12. Germline lookup yields CDR1 MNHNY and CDR2 SVGAGI (reference sequence). For the CDR3, the DNA is TGTGCCAGCATTAGATCGGGACTAGCGGACCCGAGCACAGATACGCAGTATTTT. Translating gives CASIRSGLADPSTDTQYF.

The J gene is TRBJ2-5, the V gene TRBV4-3; maybe TRBD1 (6 bases). The V gene lost 0 bases and the J gene lost 5 bases, with 13 bases spanning the gap. CDR3 length: 15 amino acids. Per the germline V gene, CDR1 is LGHNA and CDR2 is YSLEER. In DNA, the CDR3 is TGCGCCAGCAGCCAAGATCAGGGGCAGGGCGAGACCCAGTACTTC. Translated, it gives CASSQDQGQGETQYF.

This clone was seen a few times. The chain links TRBV10-2 to TRBJ1-5; 10 bases are a match to TRBD1. Trimming took 6 bases from V and 7 from J; bases not matched to a gene: 12. Germline V CDR1 and CDR2: WSHSY, SAAADI. The CDR3 contains 16 residues. CDR3 loop: CASSETGGAPRQPQHF. CDR3 sequence (DNA): TGCGCCAGCAGCGAGACAGGGGGCGCCCCTAGACAGCCCCAGCATTTT.

The CDR3 DNA follows: TGTGCCAGCAGCCGCTGGACTAGCGGGGCTAGCACAGATACGCAGTATTTT. Translation gives CASSRWTSGASTDTQYF. The chain uses TRBV2 and TRBJ2-3; 12 bases are a match to TRBD2. Germline V gene data show CDR1 as SNHLY and CDR2 as FYNNEI. There are 17 residues in the CDR3. Trimming cost V 6 bases and J 0 bases; bases outside gene matches: 7.

CDR3 region: CSATGGSYTF. The CDR3 DNA sequence: TGCAGCGCGACAGGGGGGTCCTACACCTTC. This sequence joins TRBV29-1 and TRBJ1-2; 9 nucleotides line up with TRBD1. V lost 7 bases and J lost 10; bases outside the gene matches: 4. CDR1 SQVTM and CDR2 ANQGSEA come from the germline V gene. The length of the CDR3 is 10 residues.

This clone was counted a single time. This rearrangement joins TRBV19 to TRBJ2-7, with TRBD2 matching 7 bases. The CDR3 sequence is 13 residues long. Germline V gives CDR1 LNHDA, CDR2 SQIVND (reference sequence). Trimming cost V 4 bases and J 2 bases; bases outside gene matches: 2. The CDR3 loop is CASSTGLAYEQYF. The CDR3 DNA sequence: TGTGCCAGTAGTACCGGACTAGCCTACGAGCAGTACTTC.

This clone appeared a few times. The chain couples TRBV4-3 to TRBJ1-2, with 8 bases that match TRBD1. CDR1 and CDR2 (germline): LGHNA, YSLEER. The CDR3 runs to 16 residues. After removal of 3 bases from V and 4 bases from J, the junction contained 10 bases not matched to a gene. The chain's CDR3 is CASSQGPGGAVYGYTF. CDR3 sequence (DNA): TGCGCCAGCAGCCAGGGTCCAGGGGGCGCCGTCTATGGCTACACCTTC.

This clone was detected once. This chain uses TRBV5-1 with TRBJ1-1; D possibly corresponds to TRBD1 (6 bases). The CDR3 is made up of 14 amino acids. The V and J ends lost 9 bases and 4 bases respectively, with 19 bases between them. Germline V gene sequence: CDR1 SGHRS, CDR2 YFSETQ. In DNA, the CDR3 is TGCGCCACCGCCGGGGGGGCTGATGGCACTGAAGCTTTCTTT. It translates to CATAGGADGTEAFF.

J is TRBJ1-6 and V is TRBV2, with D perhaps matching TRBD1 (5 bases). There are 12 residues in the CDR3. CDR1 is SNHLY, CDR2 FYNNEI, per germline. V lost 11 bases to trimming and J lost 7 bases, with 12 bases between them. This CDR3 is CAGGTGNSPLHF. As DNA, the CDR3 is TGTGCCGGGGGGACCGGGAATTCACCCCTCCACTTT.

This clone was picked up one time. V usage is TRBV13 and J usage is TRBJ2-1; TRBD2 is a possible D gene (6 bases). Germline CDR1 reads PRHDT; CDR2 reads FYEKMQ (reference sequence). The CDR3 spans 15 residues. Trimming removed 1 base from V and 8 bases from J, with 15 bases in between. In nucleotides, the CDR3 is TGTGCCAGCAGCTTAGCGGGCTCGCGGGACCATGAGCAGTTCTTC. Amino acid sequence: CASSLAGSRDHEQFF.

This clone was counted only a few times. CDR3 in amino acids: CASSLTDPGEQYF. In DNA form, the CDR3 reads TGTGCCAGCAGCTTAACCGATCCGGGCGAGCAGTACTTC. The V and J genes are TRBV7-9 and TRBJ2-7; D ambiguous. V lost 2 bases and J 6 bases, leaving 11 bases between the germline ends. Germline CDR1 and CDR2: SEHNR and FQNEAQ (reference sequence). The CDR3 sequence is 13 residues long.